This TCR beta chain was captured by sequencing in a study of radiotherapy plus CTLA-4 blockade in lung cancer. TCRdb's table, derived via immunoSEQ multiplex PCR, lists solely in-frame clones and lacks some. The sample carries tens of thousands of clones, 70% to 85% recorded once. Germline assignment: CDR1 SNHLY and CDR2 FYNNEI. The V gene end was trimmed by 8 bases and the J gene end by 5 bases; junction bases not matched to a gene: 10. CDR3 size: 15 residues. This sequence originates from a human donor with non-small cell lung cancer who had a complete response to radiotherapy plus ipilimumab. This chain joins TRBV2 and TRBJ2-4, with 9 bases aligning to TRBD2. The sample in question was peripheral blood, obtained from a patient treated with radiotherapy plus ipilimumab. DNA of the CDR3: TGTGCCAGCCTCAAGCCGGCTAGCGGGGAAAACATTCAGTACTTC. Protein product: CASLKPASGENIQYF. The full variable domain, with the rest looked up from reference TRBV2 and TRBJ2-4, is EPEVTQTPSHQVTQMGQEVILRCVPISNHLYFYWYRQILGQKVEFLVSFYNNEISEKSEIFDDQFSVERPDGSNFTLKIRSTKLEDSAMYFCASLKPASGENIQYFGAGTRLSVL.